These 21 T cell receptor beta chains were all obtained from the same sample, sequenced in a study of blood T cell repertoires in COVID-19. Assay used: immunoSEQ multiplex PCR; TCRdb lists only in-frame clones, some missing. In the table there are about 160,000 clones, approximately 80% of which are singletons. Sequencing was done on a sample of PBMCs or T cells enriched from blood (not recorded which). The receptors originated from a man in his forties who had recovered from COVID-19.

The chain couples TRBV6-5 to TRBJ1-5, with 9 bases fitting TRBD1. With 10 bases clipped from V and 7 bases from J, the junction kept 8 bases outside the gene matches. The length of the CDR3 is 13 residues. Germline lookup yields CDR1 MNHEY and CDR2 SVGAGI. CDR3 sequence: CAIHRGLGQPQHF. The CDR3 region has the DNA TGTGCCATCCACAGGGGGCTAGGCCAGCCCCAGCATTTT.

The genes are TRBV5-1 and TRBJ2-1; the match to TRBD2 covers 7 bases. The CDR3 has 16 residues. The V gene's germline CDR1 is SGHRS and CDR2 YFSETQ. Trimming cost V 4 bases and J 1 base; bases outside gene matches: 8. CDR3 nucleotides: TGCGCCAGCAGCAGTGGGGGAGGGATTTCCTACAATGAGCAGTTCTTC. Its translation is CASSSGGGISYNEQFF.

The chain has TRBV30 and TRBJ1-1; 7 nucleotides agree with TRBD1. The trim removed 1 base at V and 2 bases at J, leaving 4 bases unmatched. The CDR3 extends over 14 amino acids. Germline values: CDR1 GTSNPN, CDR2 SVGIG (reference sequence). CDR3 protein: CAWSGGGTNTEAFF. Here the CDR3 DNA reads TGTGCCTGGAGTGGAGGGGGCACTAACACTGAAGCTTTCTTT.

This clone showed up just once. The rearrangement joins TRBV5-4 to TRBJ2-3; weak D call: TRBD1 (6 bases). This CDR3 comprises 15 residues. V lost 4 bases and J lost 2, with 14 bases in between. Germline CDR1 reads SGHNT; CDR2 reads YYREEE (reference sequence). CDR3 DNA: TGTGCCAGCAGCGTATCAGGACAGAACACAGATACGCAGTATTTT. It yields the protein CASSVSGQNTDTQYF.

This clone was picked up one time. V is TRBV4-1 and J is TRBJ2-1, with a possible D match to TRBD1 (6 bases). This CDR3 comprises 14 residues. The ends were cut back, 0 bases at V and 4 bases at J, with 7 bases in the middle. The germline V gene has CDR1 MGHRA and CDR2 YSYEKL. The CDR3 sequence: CASSQDGQYNEQFF. For the CDR3, the DNA is TGCGCCAGCAGCCAAGACGGACAGTACAATGAGCAGTTCTTC.

The chain is built from TRBV28 and TRBJ2-4; possible D gene TRBD2, 6 bases. The V end was cut by 6 bases, the J end by 9 bases, with 18 bases between. CDR1 and CDR2 from the germline V gene are MDHEN and SYDVKM. The CDR3 covers 14 residues. The CDR3 DNA is TGTGCCAGCAGCCCCCCCGCGGGGACGGGCATTCAGTACTTC. Translating gives CASSPPAGTGIQYF.

The genes are TRBV25-1 and TRBJ1-2, with D unclear. The CDR3 has 14 amino acids. Deletions cut 2 bases from V and 4 bases from J, with 11 bases between. Germline-derived CDR1 and CDR2 are MGHDK and SYGVNS. This CDR3 is CASSELSTVYGYTF. The CDR3 DNA is TGTGCCAGCAGTGAACTAAGTACAGTCTATGGCTACACCTTC.

The gene calls are TRBV5-6 and TRBJ1-2; 7 positions match TRBD1. With 4 bases clipped from V and 2 bases from J, the junction kept 2 bases outside the gene matches. CDR3 length: 13 amino acids. Per the germline V gene, CDR1 is SGHDT and CDR2 is YYEEEE. CDR3 nucleotides: TGTGCCAGCAGCACGGGACAGAACTATGGCTACACCTTC. Translation: CASSTGQNYGYTF.

The V gene is TRBV30, the J gene TRBJ1-2; D is undetermined. The CDR3 loop spans 12 amino acids. The germline V gene encodes CDR1 GTSNPN and CDR2 SVGIG (reference sequence). Trimming left V 0 bases short and J 14 bases short, with 16 bases between. For the CDR3, the DNA is TGTGCCTGGAGTGTCGGGGAACGAGAGGCTACCTTC. Protein: CAWSVGEREATF.

The rearrangement uses TRBV7-6 and TRBJ1-4, with 10 bases lining up with TRBD1. The V segment lost 5 bases and the J segment 6 bases; nucleotides outside the gene matches: 3. The CDR3 extends over 14 amino acids. Germline V gene sequence: CDR1 SGHVS, CDR2 FNYEAQ. CDR3 DNA sequence: TGTGCCAGCAGCCCGACAGGGGGCGATGAAAAACTGTTTTTT. Amino acids: CASSPTGGDEKLFF.

This clone was detected once. The chain couples TRBV10-2 to TRBJ2-3; tentative D call: TRBD2 (6 bases). This CDR3 is 16 amino acids long. V was cut by 7 bases and J by 0 bases, with 17 bases left in between. Looked up from germline, CDR1 is WSHSY and CDR2 is SAAADI. CDR3 nucleotide sequence: TGCGCCAGCATCGGGGCGGGGACTTCTAGCACAGATACGCAGTATTTT. It encodes CASIGAGTSSTDTQYF.

This chain uses TRBV11-2 with TRBJ1-3; D gene ambiguous. Germline V gives CDR1 SGHAT, CDR2 FQNNGV. The CDR3 has 15 residues. The V gene lost 5 bases and the J gene lost 0 bases, with 11 bases spanning the gap. The CDR3 region is CASSPRAGSGNTIYF. As DNA, the CDR3 is TGTGCCAGCAGCCCAAGGGCGGGCTCTGGAAACACCATATATTTT.

The V gene is TRBV11-3, the J gene TRBJ2-1; 11 bases map to TRBD2. The CDR3 runs to 14 residues. With V trimmed by 4 bases and J by 9 bases, 5 bases remained unmatched. Germline V gene lookup returns CDR1 SGHNT and CDR2 YENEEA. For the CDR3, the DNA is TGTGCCAGCAGCTACGTAGCGGGGGGGGCTGAGCAGTTCTTC. Translation gives CASSYVAGGAEQFF. The full variable domain, rest sourced from reference TRBV11-3 and TRBJ2-1, is EAGVVQSPRYKIIEKKQPVAFWCNPISGHNTLYWYLQNLGQGPELLIRYENEEAVDDSQLPKDRFSAERLKGVDSTLKIQPAELGDSAVYLCASSYVAGGAEQFFGPGTRLTVL.

J is TRBJ2-1 and V is TRBV5-1; 14 positions match TRBD2. V shed 5 bases, J shed 8 bases, and the junction held 9 bases outside the gene matches. The CDR3 spans 16 residues. CDR1 SGHRS and CDR2 YFSETQ come from the germline V gene. The CDR3 DNA sequence: TGCGCCAGCAGTCGGGACGGGACTAGCGGGGGAGATGAGCAGTTCTTC. Its translation: CASSRDGTSGGDEQFF.

This rearrangement joins TRBV7-9 to TRBJ1-5; D unclear. The V end lost 11 bases, the J end lost 4 bases, and 21 bases lay between the germline ends. Germline V gene lookup returns CDR1 SEHNR and CDR2 FQNEAQ (reference sequence). The CDR3 loop spans 15 amino acids. In DNA form, the CDR3 reads TGTGCCCGCTCTTTGGCCTACCTAACGAATCAGCCCCAGCATTTT. This translates into CARSLAYLTNQPQHF.

CDR3 loop: CASRQANTGELFF. CDR3 DNA: TGTGCCAGCAGGCAGGCTAACACCGGGGAGCTGTTTTTT. This chain joins TRBV6-5 and TRBJ2-2; D unclear. The CDR3 covers 13 residues. V was trimmed by 6 bases and J by 2 bases, leaving 7 bases between them. Looked up from germline, CDR1 is MNHEY and CDR2 is SVGAGI.

The CDR3: CASSATGGDPYEQYV. The CDR3 region has the DNA TGTGCCAGCAGCGCGACAGGGGGGGACCCCTACGAGCAGTACGTC. The chain carries TRBV5-4 and TRBJ2-7; TRBD1 matches at 9 bases. The CDR3 runs 15 residues. Germline V gives CDR1 SGHNT, CDR2 YYREEE (reference sequence). Trimming cost V 4 bases and J 2 bases; bases outside gene matches: 7.

The chain uses TRBV7-9 and TRBJ1-3, with no clear D. V shed 6 bases and J shed 0 bases, with 9 bases lying between them. The length of the CDR3 is 14 residues. CDR1 and CDR2 (germline): SEHNR, FQNEAQ (reference sequence). The CDR3 DNA sequence: TGTGCCAGCAGTCGAGAGAACTCTGGAAACACCATATATTTT. This codes for CASSRENSGNTIYF.

V and J are TRBV18 and TRBJ1-2; tentatively, D is TRBD1 (5 bases). V lost 2 bases and J 4 bases, leaving 17 bases between the germline ends. The CDR3 sequence is 16 residues long. The V gene's germline CDR1 is KGHSH and CDR2 LQKENI. The CDR3 region is CASSPSGQGSVYGYTF. As DNA, the CDR3 is TGTGCCAGCTCACCATCAGGCCAGGGAAGTGTCTATGGCTACACCTTC.

Only a few counts were recorded for this clone. V gene TRBV5-6 combines with J gene TRBJ1-6; 7 nucleotides match TRBD1. This CDR3 comprises 16 residues. Per germline, CDR1 SGHDT and CDR2 YYEEEE. V dropped 4 bases and J dropped 11; count of bases not matched to a gene: 15. CDR3 loop: CASSLQGGPVLAPLHF. The CDR3 bases are TGTGCCAGCAGCCTCCAGGGGGGCCCTGTCTTGGCACCCCTCCACTTT.

V usage is TRBV6-5 and J usage is TRBJ1-5, with D perhaps matching TRBD1 (5 bases). This CDR3 is built from 15 residues. Trimming left V 6 bases short and J 1 base short, with 13 bases between. The germline V gene has CDR1 MNHEY and CDR2 SVGAGI. CDR3 amino acids: CASRVNRMSNQPQHF. CDR3 sequence (DNA): TGTGCCAGCAGGGTGAACAGGATGAGCAATCAGCCCCAGCATTTT.